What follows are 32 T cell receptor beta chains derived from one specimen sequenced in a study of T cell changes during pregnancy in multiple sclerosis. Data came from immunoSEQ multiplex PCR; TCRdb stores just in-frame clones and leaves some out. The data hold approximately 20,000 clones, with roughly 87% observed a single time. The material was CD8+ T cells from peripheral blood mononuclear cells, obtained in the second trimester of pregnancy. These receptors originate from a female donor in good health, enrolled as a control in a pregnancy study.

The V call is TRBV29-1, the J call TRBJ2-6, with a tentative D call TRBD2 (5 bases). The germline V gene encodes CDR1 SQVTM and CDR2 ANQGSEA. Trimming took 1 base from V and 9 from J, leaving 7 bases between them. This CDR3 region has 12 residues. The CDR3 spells CSVEGTFNVLTF. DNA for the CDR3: TGCAGCGTTGAAGGGACTTTCAACGTCCTGACTTTC.

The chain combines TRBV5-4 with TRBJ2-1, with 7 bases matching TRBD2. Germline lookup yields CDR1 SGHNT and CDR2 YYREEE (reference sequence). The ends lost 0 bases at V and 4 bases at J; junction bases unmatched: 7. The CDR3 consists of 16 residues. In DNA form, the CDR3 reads TGTGCCAGCAGCTTGGAGATAGCGGGCGTGTACAATGAGCAGTTCTTC. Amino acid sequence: CASSLEIAGVYNEQFF.

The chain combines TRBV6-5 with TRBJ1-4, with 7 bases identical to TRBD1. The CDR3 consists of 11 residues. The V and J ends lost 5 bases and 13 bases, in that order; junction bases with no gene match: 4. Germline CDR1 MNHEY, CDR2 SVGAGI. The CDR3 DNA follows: TGTGCCAGCAGTACAGGGGAAGGACTGTTTTTT. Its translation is CASSTGEGLFF.

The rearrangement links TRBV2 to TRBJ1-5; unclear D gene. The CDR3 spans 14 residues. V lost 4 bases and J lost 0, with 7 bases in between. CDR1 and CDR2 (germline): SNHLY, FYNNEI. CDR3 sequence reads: CASSVAYSNQPQHF. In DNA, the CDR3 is TGTGCCAGCAGTGTAGCTTATAGCAATCAGCCCCAGCATTTT.

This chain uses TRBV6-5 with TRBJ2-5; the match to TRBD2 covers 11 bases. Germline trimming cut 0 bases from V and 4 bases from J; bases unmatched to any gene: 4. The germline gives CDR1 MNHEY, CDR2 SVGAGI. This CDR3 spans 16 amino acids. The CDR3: CASSYSSLAGGETQYF. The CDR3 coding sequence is TGTGCCAGCAGTTACTCGAGTCTAGCGGGAGGAGAGACCCAGTACTTC.

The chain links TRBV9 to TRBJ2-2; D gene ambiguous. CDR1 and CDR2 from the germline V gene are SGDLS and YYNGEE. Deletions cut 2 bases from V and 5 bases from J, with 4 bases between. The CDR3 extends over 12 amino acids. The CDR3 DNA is TGTGCCAGCAGCGTTCTTACCGGGGAGCTGTTTTTT. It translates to CASSVLTGELFF. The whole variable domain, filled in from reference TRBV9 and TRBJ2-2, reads DSGVTQTPKHLITATGQRVTLRCSPRSGDLSVYWYQQSLDQGLQFLIQYYNGEERAKGNILERFSAQQFPDLHSELNLSSLELGDSALYFCASSVLTGELFFGEGSRLTVL.

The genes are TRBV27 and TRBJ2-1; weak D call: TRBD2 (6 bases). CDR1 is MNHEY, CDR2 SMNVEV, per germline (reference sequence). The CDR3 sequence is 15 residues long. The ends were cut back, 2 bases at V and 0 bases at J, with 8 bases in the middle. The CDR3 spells CASSLGGISYNEQFF. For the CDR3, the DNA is TGTGCCAGCAGTTTAGGCGGGATCTCCTACAATGAGCAGTTCTTC.

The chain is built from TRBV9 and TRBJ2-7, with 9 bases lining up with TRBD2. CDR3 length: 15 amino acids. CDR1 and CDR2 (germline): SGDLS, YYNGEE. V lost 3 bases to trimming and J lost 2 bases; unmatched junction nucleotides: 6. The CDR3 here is CASSALAGAAYEQYF. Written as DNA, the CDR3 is TGTGCCAGCAGCGCACTAGCGGGCGCTGCCTACGAGCAGTACTTC.

CDR3 amino acids: CASSWTGGGPGEAFF. CDR3 bases: TGTGCCAGCAGCTGGACAGGGGGCGGCCCGGGTGAAGCTTTCTTT. This rearrangement joins TRBV5-6 to TRBJ1-1; 11 bases align to TRBD1. CDR1 SGHDT and CDR2 YYEEEE come from the germline V gene. The V gene end was trimmed by 3 bases and the J gene end by 7 bases; junction bases not matched to a gene: 8. This CDR3 region has 15 residues. The full variable domain, rest sourced from reference TRBV5-6 and TRBJ1-1, is DAGVTQSPTHLIKTRGQQVTLRCSPKSGHDTVSWYQQALGQGPQFIFQYYEEEERQRGNFPDRFSGHQFPNYSSELNVNALLLGDSALYLCASSWTGGGPGEAFFGQGTRLTVV.

CDR3 in amino acids: CASTAGQAEQYF. DNA of the CDR3: TGTGCCAGCACCGCGGGCCAGGCCGAGCAGTACTTC. The V and J genes are TRBV2 and TRBJ2-7; D is possibly TRBD2 (5 bases). Trimming stripped 7 bases from V and 6 bases from J, with 13 bases between. Germline CDR1 SNHLY, CDR2 FYNNEI. The CDR3 is 12 residues long.

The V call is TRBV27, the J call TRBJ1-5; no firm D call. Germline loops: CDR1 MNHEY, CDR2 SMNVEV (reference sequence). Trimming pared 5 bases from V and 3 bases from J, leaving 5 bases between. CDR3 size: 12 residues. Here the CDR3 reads CASSPLNQPQHF. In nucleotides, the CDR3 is TGTGCCAGCAGTCCCCTCAATCAGCCCCAGCATTTT.

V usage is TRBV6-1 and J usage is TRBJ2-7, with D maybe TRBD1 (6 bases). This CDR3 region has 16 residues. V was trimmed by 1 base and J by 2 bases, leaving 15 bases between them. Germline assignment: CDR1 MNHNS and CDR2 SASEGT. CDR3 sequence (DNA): TGTGCCAGCAGTGAAGATTTAACCAGGGGTACCTACGAGCAGTACTTC. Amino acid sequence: CASSEDLTRGTYEQYF.

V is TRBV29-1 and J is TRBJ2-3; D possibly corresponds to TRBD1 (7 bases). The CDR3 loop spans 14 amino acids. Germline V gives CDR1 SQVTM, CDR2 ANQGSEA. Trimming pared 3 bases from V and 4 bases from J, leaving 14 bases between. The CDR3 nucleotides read TGCAGCGTTGATTTCCAGGGGGGAGCAGATACGCAGTATTTT. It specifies CSVDFQGGADTQYF.

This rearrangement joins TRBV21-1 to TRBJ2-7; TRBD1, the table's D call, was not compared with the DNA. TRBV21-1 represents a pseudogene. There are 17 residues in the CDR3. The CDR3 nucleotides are TGTGCCAGCAGCAAAGCGGTGCGGGACAGGGAAGGCTACGAGCAGTACTTC. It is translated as CASSKAVRDREGYEQYF.

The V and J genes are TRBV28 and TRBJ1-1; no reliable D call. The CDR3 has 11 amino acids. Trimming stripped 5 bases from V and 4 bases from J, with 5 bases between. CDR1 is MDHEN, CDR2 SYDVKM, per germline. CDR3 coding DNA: TGTGCCAGCAGTCGACTCACTGAAGCTTTCTTT. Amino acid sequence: CASSRLTEAFF.

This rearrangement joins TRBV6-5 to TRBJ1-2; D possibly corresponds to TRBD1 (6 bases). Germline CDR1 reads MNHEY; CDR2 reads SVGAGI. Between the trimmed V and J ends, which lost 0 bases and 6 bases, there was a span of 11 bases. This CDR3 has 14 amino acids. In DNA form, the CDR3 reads TGTGCCAGCAGTTACTCGACAGGCTTTGATGGCTACACCTTC. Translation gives CASSYSTGFDGYTF.

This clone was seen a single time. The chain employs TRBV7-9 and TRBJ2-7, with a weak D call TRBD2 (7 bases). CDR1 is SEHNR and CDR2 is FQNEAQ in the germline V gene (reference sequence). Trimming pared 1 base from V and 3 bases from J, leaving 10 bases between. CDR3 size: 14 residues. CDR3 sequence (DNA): TGTGCCAGCAGCTTAGAGGGGGGGCTCTACGAGCAGTACTTC. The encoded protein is CASSLEGGLYEQYF. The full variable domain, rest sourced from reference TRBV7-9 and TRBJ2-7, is DTGVSQNPRHKITKRGQNVTFRCDPISEHNRLYWYRQTLGQGPEFLTYFQNEAQLEKSRLLSDRFSAERPKGSFSTLEIQRTEQGDSAMYLCASSLEGGLYEQYFGPGTRLTVT.

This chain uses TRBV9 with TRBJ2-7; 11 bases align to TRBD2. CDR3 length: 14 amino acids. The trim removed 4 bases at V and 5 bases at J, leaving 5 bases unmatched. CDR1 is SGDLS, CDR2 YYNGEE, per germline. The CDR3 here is CASSPGTSGNEQYF. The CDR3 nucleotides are TGTGCCAGCAGCCCCGGGACTAGCGGTAACGAGCAGTACTTC.

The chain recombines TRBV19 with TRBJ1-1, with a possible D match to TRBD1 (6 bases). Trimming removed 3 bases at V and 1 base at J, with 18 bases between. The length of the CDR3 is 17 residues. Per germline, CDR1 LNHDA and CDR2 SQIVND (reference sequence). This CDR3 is CASSMSLGQLKNTEAFF. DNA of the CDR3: TGTGCCAGTAGTATGTCTTTAGGACAGCTAAAGAACACTGAAGCTTTCTTT. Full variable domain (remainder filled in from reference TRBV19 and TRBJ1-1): DGGITQSPKYLFRKEGQNVTLSCEQNLNHDAMYWYRQDPGQGLRLIYYSQIVNDFQKGDIAEGYSVSREKKESFPLTVTSAQKNPTAFYLCASSMSLGQLKNTEAFFGQGTRLTVV.

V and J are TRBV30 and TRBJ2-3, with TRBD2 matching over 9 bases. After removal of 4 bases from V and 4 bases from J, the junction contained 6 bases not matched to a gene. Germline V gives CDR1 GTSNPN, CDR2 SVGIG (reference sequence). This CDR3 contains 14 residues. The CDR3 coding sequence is TGTGCCTGGAACGCGGGGGGGGGCGCAGATACGCAGTATTTT. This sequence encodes CAWNAGGGADTQYF.

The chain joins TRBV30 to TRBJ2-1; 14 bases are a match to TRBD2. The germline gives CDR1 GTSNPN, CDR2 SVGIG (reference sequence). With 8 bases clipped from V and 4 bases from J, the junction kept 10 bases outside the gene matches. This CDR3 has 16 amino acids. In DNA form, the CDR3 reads TGTGCCCGGAAACCGGGACTAGCGGGGGTATACAATGAGCAGTTCTTC. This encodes CARKPGLAGVYNEQFF.

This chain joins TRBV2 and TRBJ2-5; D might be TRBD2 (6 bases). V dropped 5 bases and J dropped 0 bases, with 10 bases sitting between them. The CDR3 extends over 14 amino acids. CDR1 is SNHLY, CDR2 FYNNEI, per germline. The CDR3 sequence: CASSRPGDQETQYF. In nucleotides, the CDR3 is TGTGCCAGCAGTAGGCCGGGAGACCAAGAGACCCAGTACTTC.

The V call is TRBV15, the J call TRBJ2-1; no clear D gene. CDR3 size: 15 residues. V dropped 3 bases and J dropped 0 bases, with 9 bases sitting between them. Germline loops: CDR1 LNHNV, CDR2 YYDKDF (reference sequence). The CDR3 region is CATSSVPDSYNEQFF. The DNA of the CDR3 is TGTGCCACCAGCAGCGTGCCAGACTCCTACAATGAGCAGTTCTTC.

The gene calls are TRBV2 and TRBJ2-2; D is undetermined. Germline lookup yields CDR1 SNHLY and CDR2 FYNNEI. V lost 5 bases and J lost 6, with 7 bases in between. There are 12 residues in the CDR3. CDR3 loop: CASSPRSGELFF. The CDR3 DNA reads TGTGCCAGCAGTCCTAGGTCCGGGGAGCTGTTTTTT.

CDR3 in amino acids: CAIATKDRLSSYEQYF. The CDR3 bases are TGTGCCATCGCTACTAAAGACCGACTCAGCTCCTACGAGCAGTACTTC. The rearrangement uses TRBV28 and TRBJ2-7; D call uncertain. CDR3 length: 16 residues. The ends were cut back, 10 bases at V and 0 bases at J, with 22 bases in the middle. The germline gives CDR1 MDHEN, CDR2 SYDVKM.

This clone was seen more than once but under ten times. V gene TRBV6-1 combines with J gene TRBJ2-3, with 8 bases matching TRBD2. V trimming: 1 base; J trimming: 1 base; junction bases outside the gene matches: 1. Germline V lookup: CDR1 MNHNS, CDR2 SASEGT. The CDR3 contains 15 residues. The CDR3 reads CASSEVGGGTDTQYF. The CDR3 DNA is TGTGCCAGCAGTGAAGTCGGGGGGGGCACAGATACGCAGTATTTT.

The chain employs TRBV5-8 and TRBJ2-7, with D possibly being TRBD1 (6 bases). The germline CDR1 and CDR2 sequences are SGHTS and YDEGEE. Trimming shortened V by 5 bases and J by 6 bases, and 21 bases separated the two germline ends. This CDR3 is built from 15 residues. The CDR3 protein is CASSSRQAHSAEQYF. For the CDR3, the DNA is TGTGCCAGCAGTTCGAGACAGGCCCACTCGGCCGAGCAGTACTTC.

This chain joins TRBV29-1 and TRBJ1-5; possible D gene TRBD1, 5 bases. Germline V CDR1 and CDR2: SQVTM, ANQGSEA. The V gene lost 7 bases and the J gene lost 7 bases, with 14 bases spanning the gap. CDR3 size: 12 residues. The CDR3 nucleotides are TGCAGCGCCAGCAGGGTTGGCCAGCCCCAGCATTTT. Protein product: CSASRVGQPQHF.

The CDR3 bases are TGTGCCTGGAGTGTCGAACTCTCTGGGGCCAACGTCCTGACTTTC. Translated, it gives CAWSVELSGANVLTF. J is TRBJ2-6 and V is TRBV30; D not resolved. The ends were cut back, 0 bases at V and 0 bases at J, with 6 bases in the middle. This CDR3 spans 15 amino acids. In germline, CDR1 is GTSNPN, CDR2 SVGIG (reference sequence).

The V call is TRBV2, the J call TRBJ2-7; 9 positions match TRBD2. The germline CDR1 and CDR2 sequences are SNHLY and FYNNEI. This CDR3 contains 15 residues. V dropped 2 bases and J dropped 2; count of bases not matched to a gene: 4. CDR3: CASSEMLAGTYEQYF. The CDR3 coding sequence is TGTGCCAGCAGTGAAATGCTAGCGGGAACCTACGAGCAGTACTTC.

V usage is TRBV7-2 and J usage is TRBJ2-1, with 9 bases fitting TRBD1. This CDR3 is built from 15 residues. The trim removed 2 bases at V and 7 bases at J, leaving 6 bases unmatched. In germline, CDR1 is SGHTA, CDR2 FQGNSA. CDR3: CASSLIGQGWNEQFF. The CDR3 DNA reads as TGTGCCAGCAGCTTAATTGGACAGGGGTGGAATGAGCAGTTCTTC.

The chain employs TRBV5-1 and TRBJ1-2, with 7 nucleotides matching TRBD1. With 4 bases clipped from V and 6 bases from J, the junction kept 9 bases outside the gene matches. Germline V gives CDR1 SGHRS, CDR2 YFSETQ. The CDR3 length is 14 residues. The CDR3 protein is CASSHTGEINGYTF. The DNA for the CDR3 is TGCGCCAGCAGCCATACAGGGGAAATCAATGGCTACACCTTC.